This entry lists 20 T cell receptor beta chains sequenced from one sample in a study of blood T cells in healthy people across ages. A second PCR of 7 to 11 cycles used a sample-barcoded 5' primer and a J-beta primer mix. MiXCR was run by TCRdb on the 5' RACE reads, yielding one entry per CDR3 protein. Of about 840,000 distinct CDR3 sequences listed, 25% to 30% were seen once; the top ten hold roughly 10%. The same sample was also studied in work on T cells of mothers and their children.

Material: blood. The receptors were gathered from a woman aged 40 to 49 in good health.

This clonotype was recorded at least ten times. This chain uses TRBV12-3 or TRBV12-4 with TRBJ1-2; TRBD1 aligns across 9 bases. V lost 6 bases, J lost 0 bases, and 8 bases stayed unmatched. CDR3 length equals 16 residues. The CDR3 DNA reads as TGTGCCAGCAGACGTGGACAGGGGTCGGCTAACTATGGCTACACCTTC. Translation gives CASRRGQGSANYGYTF.

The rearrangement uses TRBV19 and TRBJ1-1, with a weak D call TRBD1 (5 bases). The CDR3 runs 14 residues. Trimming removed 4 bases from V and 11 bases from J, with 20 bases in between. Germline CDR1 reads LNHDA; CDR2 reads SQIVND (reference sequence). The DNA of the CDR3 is TGTGCCAGTAGTACCGGGACCCCAGGGCCTAGCGCTTTCTTT. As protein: CASSTGTPGPSAFF.

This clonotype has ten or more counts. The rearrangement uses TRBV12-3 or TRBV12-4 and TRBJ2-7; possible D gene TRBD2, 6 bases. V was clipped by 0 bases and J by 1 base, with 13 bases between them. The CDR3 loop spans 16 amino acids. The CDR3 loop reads CASSLAFVGGSYEQYF. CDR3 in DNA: TGTGCCAGCAGTTTAGCGTTTGTCGGGGGTTCCTACGAGCAGTACTTC.

Here the CDR3 DNA reads TGTGCCAGCAACTCACCCGTCCGGGTCGCTTTCTTT. Translated, it gives CASNSPVRVAFF. The chain is built from TRBV2 and TRBJ1-1, with unresolved D. The V end was cut by 7 bases, the J end by 11 bases, with 17 bases between. The CDR3 contains 12 residues. The germline V gene encodes CDR1 SNHLY and CDR2 FYNNEI.

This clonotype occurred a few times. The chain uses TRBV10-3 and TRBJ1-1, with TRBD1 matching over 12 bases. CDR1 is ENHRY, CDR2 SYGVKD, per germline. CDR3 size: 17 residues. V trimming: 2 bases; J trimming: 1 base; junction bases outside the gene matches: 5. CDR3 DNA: TGTGCCATCAGTGAGCCCCCGGGACAGGGGGCGAACACTGAAGCTTTCTTT. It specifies CAISEPPGQGANTEAFF.

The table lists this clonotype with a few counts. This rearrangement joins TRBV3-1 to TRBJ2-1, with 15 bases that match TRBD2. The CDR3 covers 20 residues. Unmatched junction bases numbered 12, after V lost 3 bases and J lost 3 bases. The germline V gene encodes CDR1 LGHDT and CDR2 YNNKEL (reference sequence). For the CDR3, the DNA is TGTGCCAGCAGCCAGCCCCCGGGACTAGCGGGGGGACCTATCTACAATGAGCAGTTCTTC. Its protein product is CASSQPPGLAGGPIYNEQFF.

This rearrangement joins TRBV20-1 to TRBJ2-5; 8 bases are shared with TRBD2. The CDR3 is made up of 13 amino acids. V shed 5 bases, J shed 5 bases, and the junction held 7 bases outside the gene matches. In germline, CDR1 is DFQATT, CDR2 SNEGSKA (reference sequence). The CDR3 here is CSAAGGAGETQYF. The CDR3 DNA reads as TGCAGTGCTGCGGGGGGAGCGGGGGAGACCCAGTACTTC.

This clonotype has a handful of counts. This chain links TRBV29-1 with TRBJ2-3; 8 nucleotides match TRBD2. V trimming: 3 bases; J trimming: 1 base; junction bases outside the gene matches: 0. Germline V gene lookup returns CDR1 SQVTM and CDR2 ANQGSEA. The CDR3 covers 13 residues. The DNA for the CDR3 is TGCAGCGTTGATAGCGGGGGCACAGATACGCAGTATTTT. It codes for CSVDSGGTDTQYF.

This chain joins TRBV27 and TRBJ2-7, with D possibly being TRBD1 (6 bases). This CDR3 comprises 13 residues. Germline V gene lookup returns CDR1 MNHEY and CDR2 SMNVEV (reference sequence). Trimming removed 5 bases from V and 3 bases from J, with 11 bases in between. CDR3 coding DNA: TGTGCCAGCAGTGTGGGACACGGCTACGAGCAGTACTTC. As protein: CASSVGHGYEQYF.

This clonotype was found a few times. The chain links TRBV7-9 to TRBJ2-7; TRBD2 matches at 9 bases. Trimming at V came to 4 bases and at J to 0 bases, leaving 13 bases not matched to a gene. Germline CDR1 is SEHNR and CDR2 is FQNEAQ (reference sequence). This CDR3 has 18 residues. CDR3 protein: CASSSLGIERGASYEQYF. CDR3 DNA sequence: TGTGCCAGCAGCTCCTTGGGGATCGAGCGGGGGGCCTCCTACGAGCAGTACTTC.

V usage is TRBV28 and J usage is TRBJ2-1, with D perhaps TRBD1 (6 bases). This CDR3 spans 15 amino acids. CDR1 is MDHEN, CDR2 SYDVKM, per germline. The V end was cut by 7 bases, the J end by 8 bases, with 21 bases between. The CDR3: CASTPWDTLLDEQFF. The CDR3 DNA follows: TGTGCCAGCACTCCCTGGGACACCTTGTTGGATGAGCAGTTCTTC. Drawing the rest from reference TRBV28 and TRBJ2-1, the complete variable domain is DVKVTQSSRYLVKRTGEKVFLECVQDMDHENMFWYRQDPGLGLRLIYFSYDVKMKEKGDIPEGYSVSREKKERFSLILESASTNQTSMYLCASTPWDTLLDEQFFGPGTRLTVL.

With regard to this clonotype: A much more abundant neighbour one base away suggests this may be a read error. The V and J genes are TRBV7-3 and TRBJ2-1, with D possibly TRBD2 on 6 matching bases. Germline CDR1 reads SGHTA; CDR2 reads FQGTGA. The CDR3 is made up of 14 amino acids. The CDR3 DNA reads TGTGTCAGCAGCTCTCTTAGCGGTGGCAGTGAGCAGTTCTTC. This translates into CVSSSLSGGSEQFF.

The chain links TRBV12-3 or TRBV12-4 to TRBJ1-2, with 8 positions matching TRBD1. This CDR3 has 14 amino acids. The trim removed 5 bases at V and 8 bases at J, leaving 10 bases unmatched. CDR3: CASSRGRTGQGYTF. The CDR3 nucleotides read TGTGCCAGCAGTCGGGGCCGGACAGGGCAGGGCTACACCTTC.

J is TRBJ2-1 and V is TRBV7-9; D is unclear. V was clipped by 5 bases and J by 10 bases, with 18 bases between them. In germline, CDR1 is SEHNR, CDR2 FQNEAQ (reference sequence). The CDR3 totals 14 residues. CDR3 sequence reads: CASSLPTNSYEQFF. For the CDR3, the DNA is TGTGCCAGCAGCCTCCCGACAAACTCCTACGAGCAGTTCTTC.

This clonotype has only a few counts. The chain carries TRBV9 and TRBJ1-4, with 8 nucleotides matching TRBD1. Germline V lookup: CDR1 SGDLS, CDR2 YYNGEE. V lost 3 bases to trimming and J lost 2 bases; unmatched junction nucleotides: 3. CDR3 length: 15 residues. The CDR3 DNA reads TGTGCCAGCAGCGCCGCAGGGGGCACTAATGAAAAACTGTTTTTT. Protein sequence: CASSAAGGTNEKLFF. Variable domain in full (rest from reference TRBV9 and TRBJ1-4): DSGVTQTPKHLITATGQRVTLRCSPRSGDLSVYWYQQSLDQGLQFLIQYYNGEERAKGNILERFSAQQFPDLHSELNLSSLELGDSALYFCASSAAGGTNEKLFFGSGTQLSVL.

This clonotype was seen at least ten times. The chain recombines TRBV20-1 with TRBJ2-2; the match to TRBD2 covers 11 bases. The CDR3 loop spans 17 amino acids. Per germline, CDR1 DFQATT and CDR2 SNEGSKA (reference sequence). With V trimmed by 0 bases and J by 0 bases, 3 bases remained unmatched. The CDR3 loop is CSARDGLAGSNTGELFF. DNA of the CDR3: TGCAGTGCTAGAGATGGACTAGCGGGCTCGAACACCGGGGAGCTGTTTTTT.

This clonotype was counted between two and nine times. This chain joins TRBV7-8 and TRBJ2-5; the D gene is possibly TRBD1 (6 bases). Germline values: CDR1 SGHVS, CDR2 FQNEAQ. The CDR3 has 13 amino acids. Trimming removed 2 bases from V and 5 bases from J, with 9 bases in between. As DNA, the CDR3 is TGTGCCAGCAGCTTATTCACAGGGGAGACCCAGTACTTC. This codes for CASSLFTGETQYF.

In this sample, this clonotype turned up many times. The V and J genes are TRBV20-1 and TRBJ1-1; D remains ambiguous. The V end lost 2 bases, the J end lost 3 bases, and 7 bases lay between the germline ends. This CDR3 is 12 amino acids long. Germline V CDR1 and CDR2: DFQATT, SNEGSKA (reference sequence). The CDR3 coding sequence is TGCAGTGCTAGACAGGCGGACACTGAAGCTTTCTTT. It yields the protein CSARQADTEAFF.

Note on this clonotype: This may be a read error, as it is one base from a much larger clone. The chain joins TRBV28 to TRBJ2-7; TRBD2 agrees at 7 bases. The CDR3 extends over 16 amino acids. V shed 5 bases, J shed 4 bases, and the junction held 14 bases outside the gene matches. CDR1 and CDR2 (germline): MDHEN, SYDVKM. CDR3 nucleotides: TGTGCCAGCAGTCCCCCGGGAGGTCGGGGAGGTTACGAGCAGTACTTC. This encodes CASSPPGGRGGYEQYF.

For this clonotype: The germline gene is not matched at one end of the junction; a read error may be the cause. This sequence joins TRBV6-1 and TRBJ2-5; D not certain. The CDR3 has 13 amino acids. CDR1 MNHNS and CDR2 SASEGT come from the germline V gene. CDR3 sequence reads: CASSEQSQETRYF. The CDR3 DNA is TGTGCCAGCAGTGAACAGAGTCAAGAGACCCGGTACTTC.